Below are 7 T cell receptor beta chains sequenced from a single sample in a study of breast tumors, draining lymph nodes, adjacent tissues. Breast cancer patients provided tissue from their axillary draining lymph nodes. One entry per CDR3 protein results from TCRdb running MiXCR on the multiplex PCR reads. The table lists about 100,000 distinct CDR3 sequences, 21% of them singletons. The sequencing input was axillary lymph node tissue. The receptors stem from a female donor with breast cancer. Some clones in this sample may be carry-over from other donors' samples.

This clonotype was recorded at least ten times. This chain uses TRBV20-1 with TRBJ1-6, with D perhaps TRBD1 (6 bases). This CDR3 region has 14 residues. V gave up 1 base and J gave up 10 bases, with 14 bases separating them. Germline-derived CDR1 and CDR2 are DFQATT and SNEGSKA (reference sequence). The CDR3 nucleotides are TGCAGTGCTAGAGGAGCGGGGGCGAGCTCACCCCTCCACTTT. It is translated as CSARGAGASSPLHF.

Ten or more counts support this clonotype. The chain combines TRBV6-5 with TRBJ2-7; 9 nucleotides align to TRBD2. The CDR3 totals 14 residues. Germline V gives CDR1 MNHEY, CDR2 SVGAGI. V was clipped by 5 bases and J by 3 bases; unmatched bases: 5. The CDR3 protein is CASSPGTSRYEQYF. The CDR3 DNA sequence: TGTGCCAGCAGTCCCGGGACTAGCCGCTACGAGCAGTACTTC.

This clonotype was observed many times. The genes are TRBV29-1 and TRBJ1-2; the D is unclear. The CDR3 runs to 13 residues. With 4 bases removed from V and 0 bases from J, the gap between germline ends came to 9 bases. Germline V CDR1 and CDR2: SQVTM, ANQGSEA. The DNA for the CDR3 is TGCAGCGTTGGCTACAAAACTAACTATGGCTACACCTTC. Its protein is CSVGYKTNYGYTF.

V usage is TRBV30 and J usage is TRBJ1-2; D perhaps matches TRBD1 (6 bases). Germline CDR1 reads GTSNPN; CDR2 reads SVGIG (reference sequence). V was pared by 0 bases and J by 4 bases, with 15 bases between. This CDR3 has 15 residues. For the CDR3, the DNA is TGTGCCTGGAGTGTTAATCGGGCAGGGGCCTATGGCTACACCTTC. It codes for CAWSVNRAGAYGYTF.

This rearrangement joins TRBV5-4 to TRBJ2-7; D is uncertain. CDR3 length: 13 amino acids. Germline V gene lookup returns CDR1 SGHNT and CDR2 YYREEE (reference sequence). V dropped 4 bases and J dropped 1 base, with 9 bases sitting between them. The CDR3 nucleotides are TGTGCCAGCAGCCATGACTGGTCCTACGAGCAGTACTTC. It specifies CASSHDWSYEQYF. Full variable domain (remainder filled in from reference TRBV5-4 and TRBJ2-7): ETGVTQSPTHLIKTRGQQVTLRCSSQSGHNTVSWYQQALGQGPQFIFQYYREEENGRGNFPPRFSGLQFPNYSSELNVNALELDDSALYLCASSHDWSYEQYFGPGTRLTVT.

V usage is TRBV5-1 and J usage is TRBJ1-1; 11 positions agree with TRBD1. Germline CDR1 reads SGHRS; CDR2 reads YFSETQ. The CDR3 contains 15 residues. The J segment lost 4 bases and the V segment lost 4 bases, leaving 6 bases of the junction unmatched. CDR3 nucleotides: TGCGCCAGCAGCAATGGGACAGGGGGTGGCACTGAAGCTTTCTTT. This encodes CASSNGTGGGTEAFF. The full variable domain, completed using reference TRBV5-1 and TRBJ1-1, is KAGVTQTPRYLIKTRGQQVTLSCSPISGHRSVSWYQQTPGQGLQFLFEYFSETQRNKGNFPGRFSGRQFSNSRSEMNVSTLELGDSALYLCASSNGTGGGTEAFFGQGTRLTVV.

This clonotype has a count of ten or more. The CDR3 reads CASTLSDRETQYF. The CDR3 nucleotides are TGTGCCAGCACACTATCTGACCGAGAGACCCAGTACTTC. V usage is TRBV12-3 or TRBV12-4 and J usage is TRBJ2-5; D uncertain. The ends were cut back, 7 bases at V and 4 bases at J, with 13 bases in the middle. The CDR3 runs to 13 residues.